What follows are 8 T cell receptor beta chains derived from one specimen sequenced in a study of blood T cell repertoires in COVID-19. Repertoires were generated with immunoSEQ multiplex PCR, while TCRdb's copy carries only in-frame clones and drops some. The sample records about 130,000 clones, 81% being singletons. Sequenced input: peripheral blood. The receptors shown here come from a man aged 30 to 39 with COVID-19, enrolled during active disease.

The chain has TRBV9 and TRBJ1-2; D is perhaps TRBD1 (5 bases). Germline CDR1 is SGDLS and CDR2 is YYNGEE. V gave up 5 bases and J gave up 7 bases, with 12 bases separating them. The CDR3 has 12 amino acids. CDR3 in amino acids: CASSGGKAGYTF. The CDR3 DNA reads TGTGCCAGCAGTGGGGGGAAGGCTGGCTACACCTTC.

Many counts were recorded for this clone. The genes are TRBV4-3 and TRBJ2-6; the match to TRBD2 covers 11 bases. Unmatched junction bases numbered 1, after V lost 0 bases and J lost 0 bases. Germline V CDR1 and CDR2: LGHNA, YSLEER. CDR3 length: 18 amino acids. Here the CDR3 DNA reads TGCGCCAGCAGCCAAGATGGACTAGCGGGCTCTGGGGCCAACGTCCTGACTTTC. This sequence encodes CASSQDGLAGSGANVLTF.

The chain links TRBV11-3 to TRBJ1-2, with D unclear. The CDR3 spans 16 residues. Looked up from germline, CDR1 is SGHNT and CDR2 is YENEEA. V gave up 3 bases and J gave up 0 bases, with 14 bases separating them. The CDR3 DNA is TGTGCCAGCAGCTTGATAGGCGGCCAAGCTAACTATGGCTACACCTTC. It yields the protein CASSLIGGQANYGYTF.

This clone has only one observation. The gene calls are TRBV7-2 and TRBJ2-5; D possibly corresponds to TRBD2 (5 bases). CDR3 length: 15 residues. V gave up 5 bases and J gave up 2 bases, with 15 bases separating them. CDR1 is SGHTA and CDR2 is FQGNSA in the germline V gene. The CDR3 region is CASSPRGFIQETQYF. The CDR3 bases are TGTGCCAGCAGCCCTCGGGGTTTCATACAAGAGACCCAGTACTTC. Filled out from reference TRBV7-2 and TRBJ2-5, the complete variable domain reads GAGVSQSPSNKVTEKGKDVELRCDPISGHTALYWYRQSLGQGLEFLIYFQGNSAPDKSGLPSDRFSAERTGGSVSTLTIQRTQQEDSAVYLCASSPRGFIQETQYFGPGTRLLVL.

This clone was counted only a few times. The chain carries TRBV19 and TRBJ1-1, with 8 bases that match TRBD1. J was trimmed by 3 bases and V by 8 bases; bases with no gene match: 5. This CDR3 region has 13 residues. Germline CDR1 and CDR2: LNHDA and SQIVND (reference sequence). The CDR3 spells CASYRGEYTEAFF. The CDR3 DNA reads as TGTGCCAGTTACAGGGGGGAATACACTGAAGCTTTCTTT. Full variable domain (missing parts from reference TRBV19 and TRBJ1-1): DGGITQSPKYLFRKEGQNVTLSCEQNLNHDAMYWYRQDPGQGLRLIYYSQIVNDFQKGDIAEGYSVSREKKESFPLTVTSAQKNPTAFYLCASYRGEYTEAFFGQGTRLTVV.

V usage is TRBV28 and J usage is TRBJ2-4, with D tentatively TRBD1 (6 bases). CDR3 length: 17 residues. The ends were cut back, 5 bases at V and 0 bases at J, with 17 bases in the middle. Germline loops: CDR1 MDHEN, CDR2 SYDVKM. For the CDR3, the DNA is TGTGCCAGCAGTCCTTATGTAACAGGGAGAGCCAAAAACATTCAGTACTTC. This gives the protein CASSPYVTGRAKNIQYF.

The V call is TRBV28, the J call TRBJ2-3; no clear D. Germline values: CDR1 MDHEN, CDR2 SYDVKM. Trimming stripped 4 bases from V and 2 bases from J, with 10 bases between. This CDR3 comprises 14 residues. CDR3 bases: TGTGCCAGCAGTTCACCAGCGCTCACAGATACGCAGTATTTT. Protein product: CASSSPALTDTQYF.

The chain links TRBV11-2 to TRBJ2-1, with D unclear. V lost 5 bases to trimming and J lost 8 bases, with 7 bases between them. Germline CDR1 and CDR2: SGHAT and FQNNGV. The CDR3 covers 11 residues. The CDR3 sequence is CASSQVYEQFF. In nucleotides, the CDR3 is TGTGCCAGCAGCCAGGTATATGAGCAGTTCTTC.